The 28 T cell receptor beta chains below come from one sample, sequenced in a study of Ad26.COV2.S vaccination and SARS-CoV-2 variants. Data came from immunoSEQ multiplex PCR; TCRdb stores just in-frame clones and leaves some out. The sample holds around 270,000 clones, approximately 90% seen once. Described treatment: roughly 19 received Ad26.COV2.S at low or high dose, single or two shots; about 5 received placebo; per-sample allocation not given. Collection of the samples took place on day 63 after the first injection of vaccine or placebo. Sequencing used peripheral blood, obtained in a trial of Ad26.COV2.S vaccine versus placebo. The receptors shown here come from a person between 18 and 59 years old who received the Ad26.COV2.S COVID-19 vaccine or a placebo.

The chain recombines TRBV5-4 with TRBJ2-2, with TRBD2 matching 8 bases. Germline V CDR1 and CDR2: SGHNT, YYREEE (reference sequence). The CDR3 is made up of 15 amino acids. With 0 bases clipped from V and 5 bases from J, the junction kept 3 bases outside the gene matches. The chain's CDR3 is CASSLDSGVTGELFF. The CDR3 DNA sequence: TGTGCCAGCAGCTTGGATAGCGGGGTAACCGGGGAGCTGTTTTTT. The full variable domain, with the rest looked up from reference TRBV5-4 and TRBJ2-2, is ETGVTQSPTHLIKTRGQQVTLRCSSQSGHNTVSWYQQALGQGPQFIFQYYREEENGRGNFPPRFSGLQFPNYSSELNVNALELDDSALYLCASSLDSGVTGELFFGEGSRLTVL.

The CDR3 loop is CASSYRVTEQFF. The CDR3 DNA is TGTGCCAGCAGCTATAGGGTTACTGAGCAGTTCTTC. V usage is TRBV7-9 and J usage is TRBJ2-1; D is unclear. This CDR3 has 12 residues. Germline V gives CDR1 SEHNR, CDR2 FQNEAQ (reference sequence). V was clipped by 4 bases and J by 9 bases, with 10 bases between them.

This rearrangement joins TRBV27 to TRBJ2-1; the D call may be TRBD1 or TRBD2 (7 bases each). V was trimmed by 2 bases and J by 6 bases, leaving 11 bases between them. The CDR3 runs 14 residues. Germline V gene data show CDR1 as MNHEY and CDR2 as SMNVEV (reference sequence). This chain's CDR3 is CASSLQGGGNEQFF. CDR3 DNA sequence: TGTGCCAGCAGTTTACAGGGGGGGGGCAATGAGCAGTTCTTC.

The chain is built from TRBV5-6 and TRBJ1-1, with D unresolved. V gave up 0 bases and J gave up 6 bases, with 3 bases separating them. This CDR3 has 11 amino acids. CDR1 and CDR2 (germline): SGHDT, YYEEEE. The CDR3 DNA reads TGTGCCAGCAGCTTGGCGGCTGAAGCTTTCTTT. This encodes CASSLAAEAFF.

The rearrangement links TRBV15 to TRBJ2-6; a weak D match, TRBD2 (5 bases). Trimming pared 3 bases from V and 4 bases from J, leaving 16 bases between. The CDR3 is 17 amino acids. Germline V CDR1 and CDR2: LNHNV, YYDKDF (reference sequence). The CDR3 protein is CATSRKGLTLGANVLTF. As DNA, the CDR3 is TGTGCCACCAGCAGGAAAGGACTTACTCTCGGGGCCAACGTCCTGACTTTC.

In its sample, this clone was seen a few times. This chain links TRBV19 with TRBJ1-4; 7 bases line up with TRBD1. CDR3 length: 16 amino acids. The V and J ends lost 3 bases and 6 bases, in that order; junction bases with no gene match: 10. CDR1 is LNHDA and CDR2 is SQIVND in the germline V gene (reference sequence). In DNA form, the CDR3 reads TGTGCCAGTAGTATGGCCAGACAGGGCCGGGATGAAAAACTGTTTTTT. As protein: CASSMARQGRDEKLFF.

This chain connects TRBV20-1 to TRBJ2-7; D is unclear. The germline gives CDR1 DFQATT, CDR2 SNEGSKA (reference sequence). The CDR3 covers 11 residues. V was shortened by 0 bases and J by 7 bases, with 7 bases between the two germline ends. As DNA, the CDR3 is TGCAGTGCTAGAGAAAACTTGGAGCAGTACTTC. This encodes CSARENLEQYF.

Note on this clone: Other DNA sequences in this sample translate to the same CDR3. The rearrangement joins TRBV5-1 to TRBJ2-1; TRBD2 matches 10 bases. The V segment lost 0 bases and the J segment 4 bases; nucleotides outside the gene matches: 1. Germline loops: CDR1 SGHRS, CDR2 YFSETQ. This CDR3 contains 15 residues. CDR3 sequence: CASSLVAGGYNEQFF. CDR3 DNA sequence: TGCGCCAGCAGCTTGGTAGCGGGGGGTTACAATGAGCAGTTCTTC.

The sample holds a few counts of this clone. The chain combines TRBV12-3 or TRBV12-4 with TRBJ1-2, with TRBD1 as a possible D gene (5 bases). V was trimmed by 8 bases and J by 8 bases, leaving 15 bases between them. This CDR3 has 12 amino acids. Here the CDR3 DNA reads TGTGCCAGCGGAAAGGGGACGGGGGGCTACACCTTC. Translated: CASGKGTGGYTF.

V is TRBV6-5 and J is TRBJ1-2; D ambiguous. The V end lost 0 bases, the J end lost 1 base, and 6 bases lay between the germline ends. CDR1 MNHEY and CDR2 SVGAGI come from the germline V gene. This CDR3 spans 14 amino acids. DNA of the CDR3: TGTGCCAGCAGTTACTCCGGGGTTAACTATGGCTACACCTTC. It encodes CASSYSGVNYGYTF.

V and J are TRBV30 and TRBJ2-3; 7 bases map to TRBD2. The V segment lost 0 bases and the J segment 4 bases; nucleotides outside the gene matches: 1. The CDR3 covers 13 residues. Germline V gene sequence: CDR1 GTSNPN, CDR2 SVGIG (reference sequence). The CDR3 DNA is TGTGCCTGGAGTGTAGCGGGATCAGATACGCAGTATTTT. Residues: CAWSVAGSDTQYF.

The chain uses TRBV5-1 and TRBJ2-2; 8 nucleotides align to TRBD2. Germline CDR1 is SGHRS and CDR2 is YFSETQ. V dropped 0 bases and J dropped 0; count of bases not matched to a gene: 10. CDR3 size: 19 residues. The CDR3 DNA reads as TGCGCCAGCAGCTTGGGGATTTGGGCGGGAGGACCGAACACCGGGGAGCTGTTTTTT. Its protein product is CASSLGIWAGGPNTGELFF.

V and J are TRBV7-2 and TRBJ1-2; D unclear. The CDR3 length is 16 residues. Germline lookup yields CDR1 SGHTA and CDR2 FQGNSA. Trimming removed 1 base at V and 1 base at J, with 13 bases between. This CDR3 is CASSLERKGGNYGYTF. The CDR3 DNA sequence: TGTGCCAGCAGCTTAGAACGGAAGGGCGGTAACTATGGCTACACCTTC.

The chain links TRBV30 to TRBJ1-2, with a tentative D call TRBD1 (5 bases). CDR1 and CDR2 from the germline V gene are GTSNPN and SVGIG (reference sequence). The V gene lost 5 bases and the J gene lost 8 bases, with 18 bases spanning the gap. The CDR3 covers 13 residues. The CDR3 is CAWGAFSTGGYTF. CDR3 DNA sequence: TGTGCCTGGGGGGCTTTCTCCACCGGGGGCTACACCTTC.

The CDR3 bases are TGTGCCAGCAGCTTAGGACAACCCCCCTACGAGCAGTACGTC. This sequence encodes CASSLGQPPYEQYV. The chain has TRBV7-9 and TRBJ2-7, with D hard to call. The CDR3 is made up of 14 amino acids. From germline, CDR1 is SEHNR and CDR2 FQNEAQ (reference sequence). V was cut by 1 base and J by 2 bases, with 9 bases left in between.

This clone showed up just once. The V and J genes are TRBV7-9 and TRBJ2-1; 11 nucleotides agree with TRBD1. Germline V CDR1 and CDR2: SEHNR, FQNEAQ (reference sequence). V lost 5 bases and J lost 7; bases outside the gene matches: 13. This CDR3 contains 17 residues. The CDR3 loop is CASSPLEPGQGGNEQFF. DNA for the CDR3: TGTGCCAGCAGCCCCCTGGAACCGGGACAGGGGGGAAATGAGCAGTTCTTC.

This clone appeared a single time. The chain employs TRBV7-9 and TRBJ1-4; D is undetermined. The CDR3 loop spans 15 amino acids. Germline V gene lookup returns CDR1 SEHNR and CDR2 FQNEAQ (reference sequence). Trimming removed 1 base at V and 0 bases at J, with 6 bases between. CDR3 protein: CASSLVLTTNEKLFF. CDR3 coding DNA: TGTGCCAGCAGCTTAGTACTAACAACTAATGAAAAACTGTTTTTT.

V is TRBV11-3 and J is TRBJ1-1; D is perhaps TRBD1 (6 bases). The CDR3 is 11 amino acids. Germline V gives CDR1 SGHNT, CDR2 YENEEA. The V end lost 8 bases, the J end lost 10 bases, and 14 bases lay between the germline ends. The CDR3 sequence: CASSGGGAAFF. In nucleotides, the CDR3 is TGTGCCAGCTCCGGAGGGGGGGCAGCTTTCTTT. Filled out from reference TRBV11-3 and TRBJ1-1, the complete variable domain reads EAGVVQSPRYKIIEKKQPVAFWCNPISGHNTLYWYLQNLGQGPELLIRYENEEAVDDSQLPKDRFSAERLKGVDSTLKIQPAELGDSAVYLCASSGGGAAFFGQGTRLTVV.

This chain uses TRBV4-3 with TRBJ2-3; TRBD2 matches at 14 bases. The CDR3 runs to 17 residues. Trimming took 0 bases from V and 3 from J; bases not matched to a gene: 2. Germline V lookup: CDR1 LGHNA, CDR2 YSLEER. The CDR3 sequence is CASSQDGLAGGTDTQYF. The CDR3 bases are TGCGCCAGCAGCCAAGATGGACTAGCGGGAGGTACAGATACGCAGTATTTT.

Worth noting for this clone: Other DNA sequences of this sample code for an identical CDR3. The CDR3 protein is CASRPGQGLHEQYV. In DNA, the CDR3 is TGTGCCAGCAGGCCGGGACAGGGTTTGCACGAGCAGTACGTC. The chain combines TRBV2 with TRBJ2-7; 9 nucleotides match TRBD1. J was trimmed by 5 bases and V by 6 bases; bases with no gene match: 8. The CDR3 runs 14 residues. Germline V gene lookup returns CDR1 SNHLY and CDR2 FYNNEI.

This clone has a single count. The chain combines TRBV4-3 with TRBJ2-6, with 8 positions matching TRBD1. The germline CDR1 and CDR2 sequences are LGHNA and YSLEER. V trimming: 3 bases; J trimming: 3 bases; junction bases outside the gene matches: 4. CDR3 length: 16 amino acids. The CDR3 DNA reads TGCGCCAGCAGCCATCAAGGGACAGGTGGGGCCAACGTCCTGACTTTC. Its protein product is CASSHQGTGGANVLTF.

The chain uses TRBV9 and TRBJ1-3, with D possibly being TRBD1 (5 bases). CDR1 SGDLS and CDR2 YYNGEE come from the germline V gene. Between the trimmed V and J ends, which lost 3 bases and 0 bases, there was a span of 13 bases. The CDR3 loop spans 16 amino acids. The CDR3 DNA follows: TGTGCCAGCAGCGGACCGGGACCCAACTCTGGAAACACCATATATTTT. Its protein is CASSGPGPNSGNTIYF.

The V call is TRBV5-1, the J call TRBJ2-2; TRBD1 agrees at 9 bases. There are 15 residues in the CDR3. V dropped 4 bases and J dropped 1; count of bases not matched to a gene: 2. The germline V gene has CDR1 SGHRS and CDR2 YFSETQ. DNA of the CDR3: TGCGCCAGCAGCCTGGGACAGGGGAACACCGGGGAGCTGTTTTTT. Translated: CASSLGQGNTGELFF.

CDR3 DNA sequence: TGTGCCAGCAGCTTTCGGGGATACACTGAAGCTTTCTTT. This encodes CASSFRGYTEAFF. The V and J genes are TRBV14 and TRBJ1-1, with D uncertain. Looked up from germline, CDR1 is SGHDN and CDR2 is FVKESK. The CDR3 has 13 amino acids. Trimming took 5 bases from V and 3 from J, leaving 10 bases between them.

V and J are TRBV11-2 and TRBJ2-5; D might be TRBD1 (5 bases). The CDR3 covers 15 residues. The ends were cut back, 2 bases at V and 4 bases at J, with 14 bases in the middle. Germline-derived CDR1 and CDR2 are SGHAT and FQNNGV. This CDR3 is CASSLRAGRVETQYF. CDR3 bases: TGTGCCAGCAGCTTACGGGCAGGGCGAGTAGAGACCCAGTACTTC.

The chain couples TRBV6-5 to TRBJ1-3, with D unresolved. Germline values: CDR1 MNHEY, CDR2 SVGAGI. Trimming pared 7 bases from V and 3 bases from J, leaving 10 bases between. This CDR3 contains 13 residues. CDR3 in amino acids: CASTPTHGNTIYF. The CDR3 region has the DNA TGTGCCAGCACCCCGACACATGGAAACACCATATATTTT.

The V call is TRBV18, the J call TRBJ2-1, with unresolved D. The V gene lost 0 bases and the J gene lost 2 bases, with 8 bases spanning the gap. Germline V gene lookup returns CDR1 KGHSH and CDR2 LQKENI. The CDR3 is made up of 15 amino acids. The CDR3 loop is CASSPPSIAYNEQFF. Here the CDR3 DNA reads TGTGCCAGCTCACCACCCAGCATAGCCTACAATGAGCAGTTCTTC.

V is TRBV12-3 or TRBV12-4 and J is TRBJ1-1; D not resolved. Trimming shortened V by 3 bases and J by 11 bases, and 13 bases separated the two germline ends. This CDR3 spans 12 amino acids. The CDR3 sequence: CASSLVRLAAFF. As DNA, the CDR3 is TGTGCCAGCAGTTTGGTACGACTAGCGGCTTTCTTT.